This is a list of T cell receptor beta chains from one sample in a study of patients and donors after allogeneic stem cell transplantation. MiXCR, applied by TCRdb to the RT-PCR reads, yields one record per CDR3 protein. The sample carries about 230,000 distinct CDR3 sequences, around 14% recorded once. Material for sequencing was blood, either unsorted or a sorted T cell fraction (not recorded which). The receptors come from a human donor who was either an allogeneic HSCT recipient or a stem cell or donor lymphocyte infusion donor (not recorded which). It is not recorded whose cells these are; they may come from a transplant donor. The CDR3 runs from the conserved cysteine through the conserved F or W. The D gene is left open where the match is weak. Some rows have no size entry. The others give once, few or many, or a class for an expanded clone.

cdr3_length j_call clone_size d_call v_call cdr3_aa cdr3_nt
17 TRBJ1-1 few TRBD1 TRBV20-1 CSGPAISGTGFNTEAFF TGCAGTGGACCAGCCATATCCGGGACAGGTTTTAACACTGAAGCTTTCTTT
16 TRBJ1-4 many TRBD1 TRBV29-1 CSVEDDRGGSNEKLFF TGCAGCGTTGAAGATGACAGGGGTGGGTCTAATGAAAAACTGTTTTTT
15 TRBJ2-2 few TRBD1 TRBV6-1 CASLIRTGNTGELFF TGTGCCAGCCTTATCCGGACAGGCAACACCGGGGAGCTGTTTTTT
12 TRBJ2-5 NA NA TRBV2 CATKLESETQYF TGTGCCACCAAACTAGAATCTGAGACCCAGTACTTC
15 TRBJ1-1 few NA TRBV30 CAWSVWGSMNTEAFF TGTGCCTGGAGTGTATGGGGGAGCATGAACACTGAAGCTTTCTTT
15 TRBJ2-1 many TRBD2 TRBV20-1 CSAGKREGSYNEQFF TGCAGTGCCGGAAAGCGGGAGGGCTCCTACAATGAGCAGTTCTTC
15 TRBJ2-3 NA NA TRBV9 CASSVAASKVDTQYF TGTGCCAGCAGCGTAGCGGCTAGTAAGGTAGATACGCAGTATTTT
15 TRBJ2-2 NA TRBD2 TRBV7-9 CASSAGTIRTGELFF TGTGCCAGCAGCGCCGGGACTATCAGAACCGGGGAGCTGTTTTTT
14 TRBJ1-3 few TRBD1 TRBV20-1 CSARTGTSGNTIYF TGCAGTGCCCGGACAGGGACCTCTGGAAACACCATATATTTT
15 TRBJ2-5 few TRBD1 TRBV19 CASSPRTGSQETQYF TGTGCCAGTAGTCCCCGGACAGGGTCGCAAGAGACCCAGTACTTC
13 TRBJ1-1 many NA TRBV5-1 CASSLSAGFEAFF TGCGCCAGCAGCTTAAGTGCAGGGTTTGAAGCTTTCTTT
14 TRBJ1-5 NA NA TRBV20-1 CSPRSGRGIGPQHF TGCAGTCCCCGTTCGGGCAGGGGAATCGGGCCCCAGCATTTT
13 TRBJ1-2 NA NA TRBV15 CATSRVGGNGYTF TGTGCCACCAGCAGAGTCGGAGGGAATGGCTACACCTTC
15 TRBJ2-2 many NA TRBV7-3 CASSSSAANTGELFF TGTGCCAGCAGCTCCAGCGCGGCGAACACCGGGGAGCTGTTTTTT
18 TRBJ1-6 many NA TRBV18 CASSPDWTRSTANSPLHF TGTGCCAGCTCACCCGATTGGACAAGATCAACAGCTAATTCACCCCTCCACTTT
12 TRBJ1-2 few NA TRBV19 CASTGGKGRYTF TGTGCCAGTACTGGAGGAAAGGGACGGTACACCTTC
13 TRBJ2-7 few TRBD1 TRBV4-1 CASSQSQGLEQYF TGCGCCAGCAGCCAATCACAGGGGCTCGAGCAGTACTTC
16 TRBJ2-1 NA NA TRBV5-1 CASSLARAGGGDEQFF TGCGCCAGCAGCTTGGCTCGGGCCGGAGGGGGCGATGAGCAGTTCTTC
14 TRBJ2-5 many NA TRBV7-8 CASSPLGGEETQYF TGTGCCAGCAGCCCACTCGGCGGGGAAGAGACCCAGTACTTC
14 TRBJ2-3 many NA TRBV28 CASGTDTGTDTQYF TGTGCCAGCGGAACCGATACTGGAACAGATACGCAGTATTTT
14 TRBJ1-6 few NA TRBV23-1 CASTQSIRTTPLHF TGCGCCAGCACCCAAAGTATCCGAACTACACCCCTCCACTTT
16 TRBJ2-3 few NA TRBV12-1 CASSPRRLAGTDTQYF TGTGCCAGCAGCCCCCGGCGACTAGCGGGCACAGATACGCAGTATTTT
15 TRBJ2-4 many NA TRBV29-1 CSVRLQGTSKNIQYF TGCAGCGTCAGACTACAGGGAACGTCCAAAAACATTCAGTACTTC
11 TRBJ1-2 NA TRBD1 TRBV20-1 CSTRGDYGYTF TGCAGTACCAGGGGGGACTATGGCTACACCTTC
15 TRBJ2-7 NA TRBD2 TRBV5-1 CASRLGLALSYEQYF TGCGCCAGCAGGTTAGGACTAGCGCTATCCTACGAGCAGTACTTC
14 TRBJ1-6 NA NA TRBV2 CASSLSPFVSPLHF TGTGCCAGCAGCCTGAGTCCGTTTGTTTCACCCCTCCACTTT
15 TRBJ2-3 NA NA TRBV9 CASSVEIEGTDTQYF TGTGCCAGCAGCGTAGAGATTGAGGGCACAGATACGCAGTATTTT
13 TRBJ2-7 NA TRBD1 TRBV20-1 CSAPRDRANEQYF TGCAGTGCCCCCCGGGACAGGGCCAACGAGCAGTACTTC
16 TRBJ2-1 few TRBD2 TRBV7-3 CASSLSGSGSFNEQFF TGTGCCAGCAGCTTATCGGGTAGCGGGAGTTTCAATGAGCAGTTCTTC